This is a list of T cell receptor beta chains from one sample in a study of identical twins. TCRdb independently ran MiXCR on the 5' RACE reads; one entry per CDR3 protein. The table includes 1.5 million or so distinct CDR3 sequences, under 35% detected once. What was sequenced was cord blood. These receptor sequences come from a newborn girl in good health. Each CDR3 is given with its conserved first and last residue. D genes are given only for firm matches. Size is stated for part of the rows, as once, few or many counts, or as a class when the clone is expanded.

TRBJ2-1,few,TRBV7-9,-,TGTGCCAGCAGCTTAGAGATCGCATACAATGAGCAGTTCTTC,CASSLEIAYNEQFF
TRBJ2-1,-,TRBV5-1,-,TGCGCCAGCAGCTTGGGACTAGTCCTCTACAATGAGCAGTTATTC,CASSLGLVLYNEQLF
TRBJ2-3,few,TRBV3-1,TRBD2,TGTGCCAGCAGCCCCCTGGCGGGAGGGCCACAAGATACGCAGTATTTT,CASSPLAGGPQDTQYF
TRBJ1-2,-,TRBV7-2,-,TGTGCCAGCAGCCCTATCCCTGGGGACTATGGCTACACCTTC,CASSPIPGDYGYTF
TRBJ2-7,-,TRBV20-1,TRBD2,TGCAGTGCTAGGGGGCGGGAGAGGTACAATGAGCAGTACTTC,CSARGRERYNEQYF
TRBJ2-2,-,TRBV16,-,TGTGCCAGCGCCCAGTGGACGAACACCGGGGAGCTGTTTTTT,CASAQWTNTGELFF
TRBJ1-2,few,TRBV20-1,TRBD1,TGCAGTGCTTCGAAAACAGGGGGTATAGGCTATGGCTACACCTTC,CSASKTGGIGYGYTF
TRBJ1-1,many,TRBV29-1,TRBD1,TGCAGCGTTGAAGGGACAGGGGGCACTGAAGCTTTCTTT,CSVEGTGGTEAFF
TRBJ2-3,-,TRBV3-1,-,TGTGCCTGCAGACATGGGGGGGATACGCAGTATTTT,CACRHGGDTQYF
TRBJ2-1,-,TRBV6-5,TRBD2,TGTGCCAGCGGAAGCGGGAAGACCCAGTTCTTC,CASGSGKTQFF
TRBJ2-1,few,TRBV7-2,TRBD2,TGTGCCTGCAGCTTAGTGGCTAGCGGGGGAAGCCCCTACAATGAGCAGTTCTTC,CACSLVASGGSPYNEQFF
TRBJ2-3,-,TRBV2,-,TGTGCCAGCACTAAGGTGGGAGCAGATACGCAGTATTTT,CASTKVGADTQYF
TRBJ1-2,-,TRBV10-3,-,TGTGCCACCCGGGACAAACTCTATGGCTACACCTTC,CATRDKLYGYTF
TRBJ1-2,-,TRBV12-3/TRBV12-4,TRBD1,TGTGCCAGCAGTCCGGCCGCGGGACAGGGGAGCTATGGCTACACCTTC,CASSPAAGQGSYGYTF
TRBJ2-3,-,TRBV20-1,-,TGCAGTGCTAGCAGTGGAGGCAACACAGATACGCAGTATTTT,CSASSGGNTDTQYF
TRBJ2-5,-,TRBV12-3/TRBV12-4,-,TGTGCCAGCAGTTTAGGTTGGGGAATCGGAGAGACCCAGTACTTC,CASSLGWGIGETQYF
TRBJ2-3,-,TRBV7-2,TRBD2,TGTGCCAGCAGTCAACCCGGACTAGCGGGATCCCCAGATACGCAGTATTTT,CASSQPGLAGSPDTQYF
TRBJ1-3,few,TRBV3-1,-,TGTGCCAGCAGCCAAGATGGGCTACCCCGATCTGGAAACACCATATATTTT,CASSQDGLPRSGNTIYF
TRBJ1-2,many,TRBV24-1,-,TGTGCCACCAGTGATTACTATGGCTACACCTTC,CATSDYYGYTF
TRBJ1-2,-,TRBV2,TRBD1,TGTGCCAGCAGTGAAGGTCGGGCAGGGGGCGCGAATGGCTACACCTTC,CASSEGRAGGANGYTF
TRBJ1-1,-,TRBV11-1,TRBD1,TGTGCCAGCAGCTTAGGGACCGGGACAGGCAACACTGAAGCTTTCTTT,CASSLGTGTGNTEAFF
TRBJ2-1,-,TRBV24-1,-,TGTGCCACCAGTGACCAAGGACGAGATGAGCAGTTCTTC,CATSDQGRDEQFF
TRBJ1-5,-,TRBV20-1,TRBD1,TGCAGTGCTAGAGACGGGACAGGGCGAAGCAATCAGCCCCAGCATTTT,CSARDGTGRSNQPQHF
TRBJ2-7,-,TRBV20-1,-,TGCAGTGCCCACTGGGGGGAAATACTCGAGCAGTACTTC,CSAHWGEILEQYF
TRBJ1-5,-,TRBV2,TRBD1,TGTGCCAGCACCTACCGGGACAGGAATCAGCCCCAGCATTTT,CASTYRDRNQPQHF
TRBJ2-1,-,TRBV28,-,TGTGCCAGCCGAAAAGGGGGGGCCTACAATGAGCAGTTCTTC,CASRKGGAYNEQFF
TRBJ2-5,many,TRBV29-1,-,TGCAGCGTTGGGGTCTTGAGGGAGACCCAGTACTTC,CSVGVLRETQYF
TRBJ2-7,-,TRBV7-2,TRBD2,TGTGCCAGCTGCTTAACTAGCGGGAGGAAAAGCTCCTACGAGCAGTACTTC,CASCLTSGRKSSYEQYF
TRBJ1-6,few,TRBV14,TRBD1,TGTGCCAGCAGCCCCTGGACAGGGACTAATTCACCCCTCCACTTT,CASSPWTGTNSPLHF
TRBJ2-3,-,TRBV4-2,TRBD2,TGTGCCAGCAGCCAATGGACTAGCGGGAGGGCCCGCACAGATACGCAGTATTTT,CASSQWTSGRARTDTQYF
TRBJ2-1,-,TRBV9,-,TGTGCCAGCAGCAGAAGGGAAGGCCTAGCCTCCAATGAGCAGTTCTTC,CASSRREGLASNEQFF